This T cell receptor (beta chain) was profiled in a study of regulatory T cells in long-lasting Graves disease. This clonotype was seen many times. Its cognate antigen is unknown. iRepertoire HTBI primers and Arm-PCR of CDR3 regions built TCR beta libraries. TCRdb redid the calling of the multiplex PCR reads with MiXCR, one entry per CDR3 protein. The sample has 350,000 to 450,000 distinct CDR3 sequences, roughly 12% seen once; the top ten hold around 18%. Overall study findings and caveats: Study was limited to peripheral blood, excluding thyroid tissue. The study found TRBV28, TRBJ1-2 and TRBJ2-5 favored in persistent disease.

The V and J ends lost 9 bases and 3 bases respectively, with 14 bases between them. CDR1 is KGHDR, CDR2 SFDVKD, per germline. The CDR3 length is 13 residues. The time point is: newly diagnosed GD, antithyroid drugs for less than 3 months. Following extraction of RNA from PBMCs, that RNA was used to make the TCR library. The same sample was also studied in work on T cells in Graves' hyperthyroidism and ophthalmopathy. Per that paper: Thyroid ultrasound and orbital computed tomography, with clinical symptoms and serum thyroxine and TRAb, informed diagnoses. Carried out on the TCR CDR3, a first-round RT-PCR used the HTBI primer set.

This specimen was peripheral blood mononuclear cells (PBMCs), taken at new diagnosis, from a patient treated with antithyroid drugs. The receptor's source is a woman in her late teens or twenties with Graves disease. This chain links TRBV24-1 with TRBJ2-7; the D gene is possibly TRBD1 (6 bases). The CDR3 region has the DNA TGTGCCACCGATAAGGGGGACGGCTACGAGCAGTACTTC. Protein sequence: CATDKGDGYEQYF.